This paragraph covers one T cell receptor beta chain sequence. The antigen remains undetermined. V gave up 2 bases and J gave up 0 bases; unmatched junction bases: 5. The CDR3 has 16 residues. CDR1 and CDR2 (germline): MDHEN, SYDVKM. The data were taken from a study of CD8+ T cells in alopecia areata. The study's findings and limits: Mouse data revealed clearer TCR sharing than patient data did, a gap possibly tied to HLA. Alphabeta T cells residing in normal skin are also sequenced in scalp samples. Greater clonality was observed in lesional scalp samples, especially alopecia totalis/universalis, versus normal scalp.

Reverse transcription of extracted RNA yielded cDNA, which provided the sequencing template. TCRdb keeps only in-frame clones here, not all; method: immunoSEQ multiplex PCR. The data contain 110,000 to 150,000 clones, around 62% of them singletons. Separation by sorting yielded CD4+ and CD8+ T cells from PBMCs. The chain joins TRBV28 to TRBJ2-3; 7 bases are shared with TRBD2. The TCR originated in a human donor in good health. What was sequenced was CD8+ T cells sorted from blood. In nucleotides, the CDR3 is TGTGCCAGCAGTTTAGAGCGGGAACTTAGCACAGATACGCAGTATTTT. It translates to CASSLERELSTDTQYF.